The 12 T cell receptor beta chains below were found in one sample sequenced in a study of shared clonotypes between healthy human individuals (TCRdb year 2020). Receptor amplification or capture employed the immunoSEQ multiplex PCR assay. TCRdb retrieved this table from immuneACCESS and kept in-frame rearrangements only. Not all clones are present; in checked studies, unresolved V genes account for under half, and no reason is known for the remainder. The sample records some 2.4 million clones, roughly 93% of which are singletons. The ten largest clones take up about 0.38% of the sample. Sequenced input: naive CD4+ T cells from PBMCs. The cell subset or site label here, explained by the study, means: CD45RA+ positively selected. These receptor sequences come from a man younger than 35 in good health. Some clones in this sample may be carry-over from other donors' samples.

The rearrangement joins TRBV6-5 to TRBJ1-2, with TRBD1 as a possible D gene (5 bases). Trimming pared 2 bases from V and 7 bases from J, leaving 8 bases between. The CDR3 covers 12 residues. Germline CDR1 and CDR2: MNHEY and SVGAGI. CDR3 sequence reads: CASSYIGAGYTF. CDR3 nucleotide sequence: TGTGCCAGCAGTTACATCGGGGCTGGCTACACCTTC.

The rearrangement links TRBV28 to TRBJ1-5; no definite D call. Germline V CDR1 and CDR2: MDHEN, SYDVKM. With 4 bases removed from V and 7 bases from J, the gap between germline ends came to 8 bases. The CDR3 runs 12 residues. CDR3 protein: CASSYRVQPQHF. The CDR3 DNA is TGTGCCAGCAGTTATCGAGTGCAGCCCCAGCATTTT.

This chain uses TRBV6-5 with TRBJ1-2, with D possibly TRBD1 on 6 matching bases. The germline V gene has CDR1 MNHEY and CDR2 SVGAGI. The CDR3 sequence is 13 residues long. Trimming left V 5 bases short and J 8 bases short, with 15 bases between. In nucleotides, the CDR3 is TGTGCCAGCAGTGACCGGGGGGGGCGAGGCTACACCTTC. Its translation: CASSDRGGRGYTF.

The CDR3: CAWSGPSFYNEQFF. The CDR3 nucleotides are TGTGCCTGGAGCGGCCCCTCTTTTTACAATGAGCAGTTCTTC. The rearrangement links TRBV30 to TRBJ2-1, with D unresolved. The CDR3 totals 14 residues. Per germline, CDR1 GTSNPN and CDR2 SVGIG (reference sequence). Deletions cut 3 bases from V and 4 bases from J, with 13 bases between. Looking up the rest from reference TRBV30 and TRBJ2-1 gives the full variable domain: SQTIHQWPATLVQPVGSPLSLECTVEGTSNPNLYWYRQAAGRGLQLLFYSVGIGQISSEVPQNLSASRPQDRQFILSSKKLLLSDSGFYLCAWSGPSFYNEQFFGPGTRLTVL.

Regarding this clone: The sample carries other DNA sequences with the same CDR3. The chain employs TRBV6-5 and TRBJ2-1; D gene unclear. Trimming left V 2 bases short and J 6 bases short, with 8 bases between. CDR1 and CDR2 from the germline V gene are MNHEY and SVGAGI. The CDR3 consists of 13 residues. The CDR3 here is CASSYGPSNEQFF. The DNA for the CDR3 is TGTGCCAGCAGTTACGGTCCCAGCAATGAGCAGTTCTTC.

This chain links TRBV4-1 with TRBJ2-5, with 11 bases matching TRBD1. Germline CDR1 is MGHRA and CDR2 is YSYEKL. CDR3 size: 15 residues. V was clipped by 5 bases and J by 4 bases; unmatched bases: 6. CDR3 DNA: TGCGCCAGCAGCTCCGGGACAGGGGGACTAGAGACCCAGTACTTC. Amino acid sequence: CASSSGTGGLETQYF.

This chain connects TRBV9 to TRBJ2-7, with 9 positions matching TRBD2. The J segment lost 3 bases and the V segment lost 1 base, leaving 5 bases of the junction unmatched. Germline V CDR1 and CDR2: SGDLS, YYNGEE. This CDR3 has 15 residues. This chain's CDR3 is CASSVRASGNYEQYF. The CDR3 DNA reads as TGTGCCAGCAGCGTAAGGGCTAGCGGGAACTACGAGCAGTACTTC.

The chain joins TRBV5-1 to TRBJ1-1, with 12 bases that match TRBD1. CDR1 and CDR2 from the germline V gene are SGHRS and YFSETQ. Unmatched junction bases numbered 6, after V lost 4 bases and J lost 5 bases. This CDR3 has 15 amino acids. DNA for the CDR3: TGCGCCAGCAGCGGGGACAGGGGGCGGCGAACTGAAGCTTTCTTT. Protein sequence: CASSGDRGRRTEAFF.

The chain links TRBV28 to TRBJ2-3; tentatively, D is TRBD2 (7 bases). Germline CDR1 reads MDHEN; CDR2 reads SYDVKM. V lost 3 bases and J 2 bases, leaving 12 bases between the germline ends. CDR3 length: 15 amino acids. In DNA, the CDR3 is TGTGCCAGCAGTTTCCACAGGGACTACACAGATACGCAGTATTTT. Its protein is CASSFHRDYTDTQYF.

The gene calls are TRBV14 and TRBJ2-3; D is perhaps TRBD1 (5 bases). The CDR3 totals 16 residues. Germline V gives CDR1 SGHDN, CDR2 FVKESK. V lost 0 bases and J lost 2, with 12 bases in between. The CDR3 spells CASSQEISGSTDTQYF. As DNA, the CDR3 is TGTGCCAGCAGCCAAGAGATTTCAGGGTCCACAGATACGCAGTATTTT.

The chain recombines TRBV5-6 with TRBJ2-7; unclear D gene. The V and J ends lost 2 bases and 5 bases respectively, with 5 bases between them. The CDR3 runs 11 residues. The germline V gene encodes CDR1 SGHDT and CDR2 YYEEEE. The CDR3 protein is CASSFADEQYF. The CDR3 nucleotides are TGTGCCAGCAGCTTTGCCGACGAGCAGTACTTC. Full variable domain (outside the CDR3, taken from reference TRBV5-6 and TRBJ2-7): DAGVTQSPTHLIKTRGQQVTLRCSPKSGHDTVSWYQQALGQGPQFIFQYYEEEERQRGNFPDRFSGHQFPNYSSELNVNALLLGDSALYLCASSFADEQYFGPGTRLTVT.

CDR3 in amino acids: CASSPTPAPHQPQHF. The CDR3 nucleotides read TGTGCCAGCAGCCCCACCCCCGCTCCACATCAGCCCCAGCATTTT. The J gene is TRBJ1-5, the V gene TRBV28; D ambiguous. V lost 6 bases and J 5 bases, leaving 17 bases between the germline ends. CDR1 and CDR2 from the germline V gene are MDHEN and SYDVKM. This CDR3 has 15 residues.